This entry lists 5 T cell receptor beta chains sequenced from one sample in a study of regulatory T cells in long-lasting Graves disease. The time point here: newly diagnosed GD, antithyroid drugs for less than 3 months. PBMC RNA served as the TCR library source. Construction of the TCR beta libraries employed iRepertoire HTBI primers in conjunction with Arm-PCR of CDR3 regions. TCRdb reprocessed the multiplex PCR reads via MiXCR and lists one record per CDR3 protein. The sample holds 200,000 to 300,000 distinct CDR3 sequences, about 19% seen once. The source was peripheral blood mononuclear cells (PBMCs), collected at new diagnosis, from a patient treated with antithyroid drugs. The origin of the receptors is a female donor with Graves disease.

CDR3 nucleotide sequence: TGTGCCAGCACCCCGTTTGGAAGCTCCTACGAGCAGTACTTC. It specifies CASTPFGSSYEQYF. V usage is TRBV6-2 or TRBV6-3 and J usage is TRBJ2-7; D is undetermined. Germline V gene lookup returns CDR1 MNHEY and CDR2 SVGEGT. The CDR3 contains 14 residues. V shed 7 bases and J shed 0 bases, with 13 bases lying between them.

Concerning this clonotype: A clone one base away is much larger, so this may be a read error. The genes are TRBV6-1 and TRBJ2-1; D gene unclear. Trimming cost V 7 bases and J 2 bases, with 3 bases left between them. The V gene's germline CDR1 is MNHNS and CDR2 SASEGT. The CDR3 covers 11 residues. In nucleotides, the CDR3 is TGTGCCAGCATGCCCTACAATGAGCAGTTCTTC. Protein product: CASMPYNEQFF.

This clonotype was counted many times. CDR3 sequence: CASSYFISGETQYF. CDR3 nucleotides: TGTGCCAGCAGTTACTTTATTAGCGGGGAAACCCAGTACTTC. The J gene is TRBJ2-5, the V gene TRBV6-5; 8 positions match TRBD2. The CDR3 contains 14 residues. The germline V gene encodes CDR1 MNHEY and CDR2 SVGAGI. Trimming cost V 1 base and J 8 bases; bases outside gene matches: 6.

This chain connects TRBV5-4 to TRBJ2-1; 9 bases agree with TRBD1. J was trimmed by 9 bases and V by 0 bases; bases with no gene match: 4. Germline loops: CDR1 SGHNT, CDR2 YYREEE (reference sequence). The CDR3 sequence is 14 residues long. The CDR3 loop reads CASSLGGTGSEQFF. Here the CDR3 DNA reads TGTGCCAGCAGCTTGGGGGGGACAGGGAGTGAGCAGTTCTTC.

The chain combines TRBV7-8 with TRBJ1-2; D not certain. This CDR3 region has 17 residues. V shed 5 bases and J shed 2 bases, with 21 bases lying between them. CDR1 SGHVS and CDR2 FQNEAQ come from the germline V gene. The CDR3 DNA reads TGTGCCAGCAGCACGCAGGACGGACCGCAACTAAACTATGGCTACACCTTC. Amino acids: CASSTQDGPQLNYGYTF.